This TCR beta chain was sequenced for a study of T cell responses to AZD1222 COVID-19 vaccine. Study-wide background: Timing groups of about 4 and about 12 weeks for second doses were pooled.

The V gene's germline CDR1 is MDHEN and CDR2 SYDVKM. The V and J ends lost 1 base and 5 bases, in that order; junction bases with no gene match: 3. CDR3 length equals 14 residues. Here immunoSEQ multiplex PCR was the method, and the copy in TCRdb shows in-frame clones only, minus some. The data show 110,000 to 150,000 clones, roughly 90% seen once. The chain has TRBV28 and TRBJ1-1; 8 bases fit TRBD1. Sample: peripheral blood, taken on day 0 of AZD1222 vaccination. The source of this sequence is an adult in good health. The CDR3 here is CASSLSGGETEAFF. As DNA, the CDR3 is TGTGCCAGCAGTTTATCAGGGGGCGAGACTGAAGCTTTCTTT.